One and the same sample provided the 28 T cell receptor beta chains below, sequenced in a study of blood T cell repertoires in COVID-19. TCRdb's copy holds only in-frame clones and misses some; the assay was immunoSEQ multiplex PCR. The sample carries roughly 270,000 clones, almost 85% recorded once. Sequencing was performed on peripheral blood. The origin of the receptors is a man in his fifties or sixties with active or convalescent COVID-19.

The CDR3 here is CASSASKGSPGLAGGSGDTQYF. Here the CDR3 DNA reads TGTGCCAGCAGCGCTTCCAAGGGATCTCCGGGACTAGCGGGAGGGTCCGGAGATACGCAGTATTTT. This chain connects TRBV7-8 to TRBJ2-3; TRBD2 agrees at 16 bases. The V segment lost 5 bases and the J segment 5 bases; nucleotides outside the gene matches: 22. CDR3 length equals 22 residues. The germline V gene encodes CDR1 SGHVS and CDR2 FQNEAQ. Variable domain in full (rest from reference TRBV7-8 and TRBJ2-3): GAGVSQSPRYKVAKRGQDVALRCDPISGHVSLFWYQQALGQGPEFLTYFQNEAQLDKSGLPSDRFFAERPEGSVSTLKIQRTQQEDSAVYLCASSASKGSPGLAGGSGDTQYFGPGTRLTVL.

The count of this clone is one. This rearrangement joins TRBV7-3 to TRBJ2-2; perhaps TRBD2 as D (7 bases). The germline V gene encodes CDR1 SGHTA and CDR2 FQGTGA. This CDR3 comprises 17 residues. The V and J ends lost 5 bases and 4 bases respectively, with 20 bases between them. CDR3 nucleotides: TGTGCCAGCAGCCCCCTCGGGGGGCGCTTCGGCACCGGGGAGCTGTTTTTT. Protein sequence: CASSPLGGRFGTGELFF. Full variable domain (remainder filled in from reference TRBV7-3 and TRBJ2-2): GAGVSQTPSNKVTEKGKYVELRCDPISGHTALYWYRQSLGQGPEFLIYFQGTGAADDSGLPNDRFFAVRPEGSVSTLKIQRTERGDSAVYLCASSPLGGRFGTGELFFGEGSRLTVL.

This clone was found a few times. The chain links TRBV5-1 to TRBJ1-1, with D possibly matching TRBD1 (6 bases). The CDR3 spans 14 residues. The V gene's germline CDR1 is SGHRS and CDR2 YFSETQ. Trimming removed 3 bases from V and 1 base from J, with 10 bases in between. This CDR3 reads CASSSDRTNTEAFF. The CDR3 region has the DNA TGCGCCAGCAGCTCTGACAGGACGAACACTGAAGCTTTCTTT.

The chain is built from TRBV7-2 and TRBJ2-7; TRBD2 matches 8 bases. After removal of 5 bases from V and 6 bases from J, the junction contained 12 bases not matched to a gene. This CDR3 is 15 amino acids long. The germline CDR1 and CDR2 sequences are SGHTA and FQGNSA. The CDR3 DNA sequence: TGTGCCAGCAGCCCCGCCTGGAGCGGGAGCAGCGAGCAGTACTTC. It yields the protein CASSPAWSGSSEQYF.

The rearrangement joins TRBV5-1 to TRBJ2-5; tentatively, D is TRBD2 (7 bases). The CDR3 totals 15 residues. Germline CDR1 and CDR2: SGHRS and YFSETQ. Deletions cut 6 bases from V and 2 bases from J, with 17 bases between. The CDR3 sequence is CASNGGGFVQETQYF. Written as DNA, the CDR3 is TGCGCCAGCAATGGGGGGGGCTTTGTACAAGAGACCCAGTACTTC.

This clone was seen a handful of times. The chain carries TRBV28 and TRBJ2-7; TRBD2 matches 9 bases. CDR3 length: 14 amino acids. Germline assignment: CDR1 MDHEN and CDR2 SYDVKM. V was clipped by 7 bases and J by 1 base; unmatched bases: 5. The DNA of the CDR3 is TGTGCCAGCACCGCTAGCGGGGTTTCCTACGAGCAGTACTTC. It specifies CASTASGVSYEQYF.

The V gene is TRBV5-1, the J gene TRBJ1-2; D call uncertain. Germline lookup yields CDR1 SGHRS and CDR2 YFSETQ. The germline V and J ends were trimmed by 4 bases and 4 bases, with 17 bases remaining between them. This CDR3 is 15 amino acids long. The DNA for the CDR3 is TGCGCCAGCAGCAGCGACCGCGGAGGCACCTATGGCTACACCTTC. This codes for CASSSDRGGTYGYTF.

This chain connects TRBV4-2 to TRBJ2-1, with TRBD2 matching 10 bases. The CDR3 is made up of 15 amino acids. V gave up 1 base and J gave up 10 bases; unmatched junction bases: 7. CDR1 is LGHNA, CDR2 YNFKEQ, per germline. DNA of the CDR3: TGTGCCAGCAGCCAAGGCGCTAGCGGGAGATTCGAGCAGTTCTTC. As protein: CASSQGASGRFEQFF.

The chain has TRBV7-9 and TRBJ2-3, with D tentatively TRBD1 (6 bases). Germline CDR1 SEHNR, CDR2 FQNEAQ (reference sequence). The CDR3 has 17 amino acids. V lost 2 bases, J lost 7 bases, and 22 bases lay in between. For the CDR3, the DNA is TGTGCCAGCAGCTTACCCTCCCCGGACAGAGGGGGTCATACGCAGTATTTT. Its translation: CASSLPSPDRGGHTQYF.

This chain uses TRBV25-1 with TRBJ1-1; 7 bases are shared with TRBD1. V trimming: 1 base; J trimming: 0 bases; junction bases outside the gene matches: 8. The CDR3 consists of 17 residues. Germline CDR1 is MGHDK and CDR2 is SYGVNS. CDR3 sequence: CASSESRQGRLNTEAFF. The CDR3 DNA reads as TGTGCCAGCAGTGAATCTCGACAGGGCCGCCTGAACACTGAAGCTTTCTTT.

The chain recombines TRBV12-3 or TRBV12-4 with TRBJ1-5, with D possibly TRBD1 on 6 matching bases. V lost 5 bases to trimming and J lost 5 bases, with 10 bases between them. The CDR3 totals 13 residues. The DNA for the CDR3 is TGTGCCAGCAGTCAGGGGAGGGATCAGCCCCAGCATTTT. This translates into CASSQGRDQPQHF.

The chain has TRBV3-1 (or the pseudogene TRBV3-2) and TRBJ1-5; tentative D call: TRBD1 (6 bases). Trimming took 6 bases from V and 5 from J, leaving 14 bases between them. The CDR3 sequence is 14 residues long. Germline V gene lookup returns CDR1 LGHDT and CDR2 YNNKEL (reference sequence). As DNA, the CDR3 is TGTGCCAGCAGTCGAACAGGGCGCGATCAGCCCCAGCATTTT. It specifies CASSRTGRDQPQHF.

The chain recombines TRBV5-1 with TRBJ1-1; D gene unclear. Germline CDR1 is SGHRS and CDR2 is YFSETQ. Trimming removed 2 bases at V and 4 bases at J, with 12 bases between. The CDR3 is 14 residues long. The CDR3 protein is CASSFEFGGTEAFF. DNA of the CDR3: TGCGCCAGCAGCTTTGAGTTTGGAGGCACTGAAGCTTTCTTT.

V and J are TRBV6-5 and TRBJ1-5, with D uncertain. The length of the CDR3 is 13 residues. Trimming removed 6 bases from V and 5 bases from J, with 11 bases in between. Germline V CDR1 and CDR2: MNHEY, SVGAGI. The DNA for the CDR3 is TGTGCCAGCAGCGACGGGGTGGATCAGCCCCAGCATTTT. Translated, it gives CASSDGVDQPQHF.

The count of this clone is one. The CDR3 loop reads CASSPSGSGTGELFF. CDR3 sequence (DNA): TGTGCCAGCAGTCCTAGCGGGAGCGGCACCGGGGAGCTGTTTTTT. The chain employs TRBV28 and TRBJ2-2, with 10 nucleotides matching TRBD2. The trim removed 5 bases at V and 4 bases at J, leaving 4 bases unmatched. The CDR3 spans 15 residues. From germline, CDR1 is MDHEN and CDR2 SYDVKM.

By frequency in the sample, this clone is medium-sized (0.01 to 0.1%). V is TRBV29-1 and J is TRBJ1-5; perhaps TRBD1 as D (5 bases). V was cut by 3 bases and J by 2 bases, with 14 bases left in between. Germline CDR1 SQVTM, CDR2 ANQGSEA. This CDR3 is 15 amino acids long. The CDR3 is CSVDGPGIGNQPQHF. The CDR3 coding sequence is TGCAGCGTTGATGGGCCAGGGATCGGCAATCAGCCCCAGCATTTT.

The J gene is TRBJ2-7, the V gene TRBV24-1, with 7 nucleotides matching TRBD1. CDR3 length equals 17 residues. Germline trimming cut 4 bases from V and 1 base from J; bases unmatched to any gene: 12. CDR1 is KGHDR and CDR2 is SFDVKD in the germline V gene. CDR3 nucleotide sequence: TGTGCCACCAGTGACCCTAGGGACAGTTCAAGGTCCTACGAGCAGTACTTC. Its translation: CATSDPRDSSRSYEQYF.

The genes are TRBV6-6 and TRBJ1-2; 7 bases are a match to TRBD1. The J segment lost 8 bases and the V segment lost 6 bases, leaving 9 bases of the junction unmatched. The CDR3 is 13 residues long. The V gene's germline CDR1 is MNHNY and CDR2 SVGAGI (reference sequence). CDR3 loop: CASSAGGGVGYTF. The DNA for the CDR3 is TGTGCCAGCAGCGCCGGAGGGGGCGTGGGCTACACCTTC.

This clone was counted between two and nine times. The CDR3 is CASSVAGPQANYGYTF. CDR3 nucleotides: TGTGCCAGCAGCGTAGCGGGTCCCCAAGCTAACTATGGCTACACCTTC. The J gene is TRBJ1-2, the V gene TRBV13; D gene unclear. V lost 5 bases and J 0 bases, leaving 16 bases between the germline ends. Looked up from germline, CDR1 is PRHDT and CDR2 is FYEKMQ (reference sequence). The CDR3 runs 16 residues.

This clone was picked up a small number of times. The J gene is TRBJ1-2, the V gene TRBV7-2; 9 bases agree with TRBD1. V lost 5 bases, J lost 7 bases, and 5 bases stayed unmatched. Looked up from germline, CDR1 is SGHTA and CDR2 is FQGNSA. The CDR3 spans 13 residues. The chain's CDR3 is CASSAQGASGYTF. The CDR3 DNA follows: TGTGCCAGCAGCGCACAGGGGGCTAGTGGCTACACCTTC.

This chain connects TRBV6-1 to TRBJ1-5; D remains unclear. CDR3 length: 13 amino acids. The V and J ends lost 2 bases and 1 base respectively, with 3 bases between them. Looked up from germline, CDR1 is MNHNS and CDR2 is SASEGT. CDR3 in amino acids: CASSERSNQPQHF. For the CDR3, the DNA is TGTGCCAGCAGTGAACGGAGCAATCAGCCCCAGCATTTT.

This sequence joins TRBV14 and TRBJ1-4; D gene unclear. Germline V gives CDR1 SGHDN, CDR2 FVKESK. Trimming removed 0 bases from V and 0 bases from J, with 11 bases in between. The CDR3 contains 17 residues. The CDR3, as DNA: TGTGCCAGCAGCCAAGACCTAAACGGGGCAACTAATGAAAAACTGTTTTTT. It encodes CASSQDLNGATNEKLFF.

The V and J genes are TRBV18 and TRBJ1-2, with 9 bases identical to TRBD1. The CDR3 extends over 14 amino acids. Germline V gives CDR1 KGHSH, CDR2 LQKENI. The V and J ends lost 4 bases and 8 bases, in that order; junction bases with no gene match: 8. The CDR3 is CASSRTGEGRGYTF. The CDR3 DNA is TGTGCCAGCTCACGGACAGGGGAAGGCCGCGGCTACACCTTC. Drawing the rest from reference TRBV18 and TRBJ1-2, the complete variable domain is NAGVMQNPRHLVRRRGQEARLRCSPMKGHSHVYWYRQLPEEGLKFMVYLQKENIIDESGMPKERFSAEFPKEGPSILRIQQVVRGDSAAYFCASSRTGEGRGYTFGSGTRLTVV.

DNA of the CDR3: TGTGCCAGCTCGACGGGACAGGGATCGGACACTGAAGCTTTCTTT. It is translated as CASSTGQGSDTEAFF. This rearrangement joins TRBV18 to TRBJ1-1; 9 nucleotides align to TRBD1. The V segment lost 6 bases and the J segment 3 bases; nucleotides outside the gene matches: 8. Germline V gene data show CDR1 as KGHSH and CDR2 as LQKENI. The CDR3 is 15 residues long. Combining the CDR3 with reference TRBV18 and TRBJ1-1 gives the whole variable domain NAGVMQNPRHLVRRRGQEARLRCSPMKGHSHVYWYRQLPEEGLKFMVYLQKENIIDESGMPKERFSAEFPKEGPSILRIQQVVRGDSAAYFCASSTGQGSDTEAFFGQGTRLTVV.

This chain connects TRBV7-9 to TRBJ1-1; TRBD1 might be the D (5 bases). This CDR3 is built from 16 residues. Germline V gives CDR1 SEHNR, CDR2 FQNEAQ (reference sequence). V was pared by 5 bases and J by 2 bases, with 18 bases between. The CDR3 DNA is TGTGCCAGCAGCCGATGGACACGCCGAGCCAACACTGAAGCTTTCTTT. As protein: CASSRWTRRANTEAFF.

This clone has only a few counts. This chain joins TRBV7-2 and TRBJ1-5; TRBD1 aligns across 8 bases. The V and J ends lost 4 bases and 7 bases, in that order; junction bases with no gene match: 6. Germline V gene data show CDR1 as SGHTA and CDR2 as FQGNSA. There are 14 residues in the CDR3. CDR3 residues: CASSSSQGGQPQHF. The CDR3 nucleotides read TGTGCCAGCAGCTCCTCACAGGGGGGGCAGCCCCAGCATTTT.

The V and J genes are TRBV19 and TRBJ1-2; 9 positions match TRBD1. Germline V lookup: CDR1 LNHDA, CDR2 SQIVND (reference sequence). CDR3 size: 16 residues. V shed 1 base and J 5 bases; nucleotides not matched to a gene: 8. The CDR3 sequence: CASSIANPQGAYGYTF. In DNA form, the CDR3 reads TGTGCCAGTAGTATAGCCAACCCACAGGGGGCTTATGGCTACACCTTC.

The CDR3 nucleotides read TGTGCCAGCAGCCCAGGGACAGGGGGCTTAAGATCTAATGAAAAACTGTTTTTT. Translated: CASSPGTGGLRSNEKLFF. The chain is built from TRBV7-6 and TRBJ1-4, with 12 bases identical to TRBD1. V gave up 5 bases and J gave up 3 bases; unmatched junction bases: 10. The CDR3 loop spans 18 amino acids. CDR1 is SGHVS and CDR2 is FNYEAQ in the germline V gene. Supplemented by reference TRBV7-6 and TRBJ1-4, the full variable domain reads GAGVSQSPRYKVTKRGQDVALRCDPISGHVSLYWYRQALGQGPEFLTYFNYEAQQDKSGLPNDRFSAERPEGSISTLTIQRTEQRDSAMYRCASSPGTGGLRSNEKLFFGSGTQLSVL.